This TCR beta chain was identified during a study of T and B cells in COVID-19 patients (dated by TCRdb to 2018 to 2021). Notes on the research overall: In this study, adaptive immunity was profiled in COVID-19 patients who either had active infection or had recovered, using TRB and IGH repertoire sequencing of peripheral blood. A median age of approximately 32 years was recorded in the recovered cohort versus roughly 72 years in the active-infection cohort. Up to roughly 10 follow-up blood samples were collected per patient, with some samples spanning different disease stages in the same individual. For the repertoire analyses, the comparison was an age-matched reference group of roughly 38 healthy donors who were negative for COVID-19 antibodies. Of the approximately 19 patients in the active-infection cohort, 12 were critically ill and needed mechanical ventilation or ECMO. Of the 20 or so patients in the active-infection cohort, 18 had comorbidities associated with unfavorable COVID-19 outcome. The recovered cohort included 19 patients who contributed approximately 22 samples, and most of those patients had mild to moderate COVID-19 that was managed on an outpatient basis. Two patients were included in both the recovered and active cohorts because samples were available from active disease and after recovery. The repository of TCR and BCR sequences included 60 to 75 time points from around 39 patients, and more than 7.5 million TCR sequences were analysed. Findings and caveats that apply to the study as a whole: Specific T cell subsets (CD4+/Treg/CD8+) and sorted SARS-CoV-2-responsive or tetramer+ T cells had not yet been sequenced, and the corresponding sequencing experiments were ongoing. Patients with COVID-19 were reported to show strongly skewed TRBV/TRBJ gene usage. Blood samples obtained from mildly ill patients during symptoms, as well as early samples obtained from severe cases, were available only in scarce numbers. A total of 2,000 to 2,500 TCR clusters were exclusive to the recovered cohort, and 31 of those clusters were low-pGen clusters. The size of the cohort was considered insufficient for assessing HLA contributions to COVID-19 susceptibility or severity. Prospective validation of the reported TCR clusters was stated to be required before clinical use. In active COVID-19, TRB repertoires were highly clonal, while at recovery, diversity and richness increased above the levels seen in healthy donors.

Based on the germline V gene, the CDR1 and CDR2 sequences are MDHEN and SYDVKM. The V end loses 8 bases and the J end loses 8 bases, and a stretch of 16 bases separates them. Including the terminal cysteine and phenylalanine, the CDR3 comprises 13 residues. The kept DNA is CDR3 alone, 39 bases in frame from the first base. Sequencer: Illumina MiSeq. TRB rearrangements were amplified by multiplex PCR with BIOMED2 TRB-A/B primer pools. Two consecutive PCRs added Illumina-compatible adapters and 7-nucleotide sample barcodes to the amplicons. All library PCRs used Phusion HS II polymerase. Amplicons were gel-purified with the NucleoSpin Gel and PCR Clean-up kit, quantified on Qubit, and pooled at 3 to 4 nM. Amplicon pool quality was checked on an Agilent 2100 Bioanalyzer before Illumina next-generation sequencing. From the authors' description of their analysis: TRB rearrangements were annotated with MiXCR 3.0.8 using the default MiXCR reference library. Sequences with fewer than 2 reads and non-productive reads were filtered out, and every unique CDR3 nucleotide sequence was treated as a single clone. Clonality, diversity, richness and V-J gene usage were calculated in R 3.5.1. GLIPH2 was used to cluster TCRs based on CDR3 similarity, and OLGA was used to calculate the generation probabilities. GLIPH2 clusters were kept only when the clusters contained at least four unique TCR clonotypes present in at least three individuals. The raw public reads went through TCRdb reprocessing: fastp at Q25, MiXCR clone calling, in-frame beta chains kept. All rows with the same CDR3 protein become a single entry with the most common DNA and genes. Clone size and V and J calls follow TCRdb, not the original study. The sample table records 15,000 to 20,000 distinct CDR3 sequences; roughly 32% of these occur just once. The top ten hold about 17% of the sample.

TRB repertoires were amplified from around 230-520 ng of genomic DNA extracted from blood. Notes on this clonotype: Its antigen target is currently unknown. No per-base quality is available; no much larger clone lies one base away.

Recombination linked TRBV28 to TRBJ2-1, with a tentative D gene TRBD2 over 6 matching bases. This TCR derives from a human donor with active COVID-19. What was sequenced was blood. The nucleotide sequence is TGTGCCAGCTGCTTTGCGGGGCACGATGAGCAGTTCTTC. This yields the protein CASCFAGHDEQFF.